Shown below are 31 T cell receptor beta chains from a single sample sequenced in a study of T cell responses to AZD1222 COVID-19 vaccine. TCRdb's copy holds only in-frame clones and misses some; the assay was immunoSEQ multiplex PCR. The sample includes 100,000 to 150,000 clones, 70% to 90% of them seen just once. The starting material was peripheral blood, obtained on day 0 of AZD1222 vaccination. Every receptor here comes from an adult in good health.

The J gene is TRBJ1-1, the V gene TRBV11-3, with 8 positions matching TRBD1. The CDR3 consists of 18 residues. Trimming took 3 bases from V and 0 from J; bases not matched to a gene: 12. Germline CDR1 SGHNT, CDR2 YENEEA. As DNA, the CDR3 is TGTGCCAGCAGCTTCTCACCCCGGGACAGGAGCCTGAACACTGAAGCTTTCTTT. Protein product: CASSFSPRDRSLNTEAFF. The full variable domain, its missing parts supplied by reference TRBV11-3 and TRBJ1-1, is EAGVVQSPRYKIIEKKQPVAFWCNPISGHNTLYWYLQNLGQGPELLIRYENEEAVDDSQLPKDRFSAERLKGVDSTLKIQPAELGDSAVYLCASSFSPRDRSLNTEAFFGQGTRLTVV.

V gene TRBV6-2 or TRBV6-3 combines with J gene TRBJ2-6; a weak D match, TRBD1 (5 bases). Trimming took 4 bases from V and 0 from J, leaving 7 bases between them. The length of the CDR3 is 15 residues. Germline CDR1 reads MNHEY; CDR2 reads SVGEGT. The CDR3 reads CASSSGYSGANVLTF. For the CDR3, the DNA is TGTGCCAGCAGTTCAGGGTACTCTGGGGCCAACGTCCTGACTTTC.

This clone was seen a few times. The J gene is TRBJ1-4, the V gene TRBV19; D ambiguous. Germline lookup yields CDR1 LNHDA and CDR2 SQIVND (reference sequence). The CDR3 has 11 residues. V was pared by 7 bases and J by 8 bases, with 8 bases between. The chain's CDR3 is CASTSGEKLFF. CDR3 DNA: TGTGCCAGTACATCGGGGGAAAAACTGTTTTTT. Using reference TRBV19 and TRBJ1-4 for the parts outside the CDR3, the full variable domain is DGGITQSPKYLFRKEGQNVTLSCEQNLNHDAMYWYRQDPGQGLRLIYYSQIVNDFQKGDIAEGYSVSREKKESFPLTVTSAQKNPTAFYLCASTSGEKLFFGSGTQLSVL.

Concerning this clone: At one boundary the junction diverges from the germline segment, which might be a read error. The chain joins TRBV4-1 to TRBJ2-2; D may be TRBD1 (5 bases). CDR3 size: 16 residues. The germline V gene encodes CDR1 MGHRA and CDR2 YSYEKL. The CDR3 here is CATSQLRVQGTGELFF. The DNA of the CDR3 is TGCGCCACCAGCCAACTCCGAGTCCAGGGAACCGGGGAGCTGTTTTTT.

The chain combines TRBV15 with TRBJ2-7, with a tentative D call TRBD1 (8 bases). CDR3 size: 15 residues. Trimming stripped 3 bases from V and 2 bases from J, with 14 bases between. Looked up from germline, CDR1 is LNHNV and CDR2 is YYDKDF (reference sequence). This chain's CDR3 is CATSSTGGQAYEQYF. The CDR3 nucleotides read TGTGCCACCAGCAGTACGGGGGGACAGGCCTACGAGCAGTACTTC.

Here the CDR3 reads CASSDGVYGYTF. CDR3 bases: TGTGCCAGCAGTGACGGAGTCTATGGCTACACCTTC. This chain links TRBV6-4 with TRBJ1-2, with unresolved D. This CDR3 has 12 residues. The V end lost 2 bases, the J end lost 4 bases, and 5 bases lay between the germline ends. Germline CDR1 and CDR2: MRHNA and SNTAGT.

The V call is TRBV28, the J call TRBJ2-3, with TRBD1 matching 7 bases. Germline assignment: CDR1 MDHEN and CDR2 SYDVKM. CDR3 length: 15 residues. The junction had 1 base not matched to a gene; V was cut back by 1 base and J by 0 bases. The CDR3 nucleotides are TGTGCCAGCAGTTTATTACAGGGGAGCACAGATACGCAGTATTTT. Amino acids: CASSLLQGSTDTQYF.

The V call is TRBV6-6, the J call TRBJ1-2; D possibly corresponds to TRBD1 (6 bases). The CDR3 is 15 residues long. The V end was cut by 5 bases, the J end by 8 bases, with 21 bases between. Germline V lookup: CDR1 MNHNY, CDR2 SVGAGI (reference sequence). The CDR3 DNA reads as TGTGCCAGCAGTCAACAGACAGGAGGTGAAGGCGGCTACACCTTC. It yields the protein CASSQQTGGEGGYTF.

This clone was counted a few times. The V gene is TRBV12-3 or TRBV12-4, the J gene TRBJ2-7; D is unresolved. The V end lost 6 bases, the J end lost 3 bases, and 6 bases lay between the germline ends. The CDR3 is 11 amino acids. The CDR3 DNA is TGTGCCAGCAGCTCGGACTACGAGCAGTACTTC. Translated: CASSSDYEQYF.

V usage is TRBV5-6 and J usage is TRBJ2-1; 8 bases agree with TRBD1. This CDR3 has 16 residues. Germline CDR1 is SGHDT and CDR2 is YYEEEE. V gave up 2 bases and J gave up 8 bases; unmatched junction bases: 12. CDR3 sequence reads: CASSFLDRGGAHEQFF. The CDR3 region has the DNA TGTGCCAGCAGCTTCCTAGACAGGGGAGGTGCTCATGAGCAGTTCTTC.

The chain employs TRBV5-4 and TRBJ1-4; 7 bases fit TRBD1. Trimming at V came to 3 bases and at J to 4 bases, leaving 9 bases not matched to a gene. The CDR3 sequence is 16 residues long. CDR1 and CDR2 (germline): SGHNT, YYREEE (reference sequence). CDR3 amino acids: CASSSITGAGNEKLFF. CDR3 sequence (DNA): TGTGCCAGCAGCTCAATCACAGGGGCGGGTAATGAAAAACTGTTTTTT.

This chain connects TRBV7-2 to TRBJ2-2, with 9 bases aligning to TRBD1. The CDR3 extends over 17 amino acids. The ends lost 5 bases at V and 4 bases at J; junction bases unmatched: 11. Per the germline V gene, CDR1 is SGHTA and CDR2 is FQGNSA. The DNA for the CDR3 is TGTGCCAGCAGCCACCGACAGGGGGTTGTGGGCACCGGGGAGCTGTTTTTT. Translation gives CASSHRQGVVGTGELFF.

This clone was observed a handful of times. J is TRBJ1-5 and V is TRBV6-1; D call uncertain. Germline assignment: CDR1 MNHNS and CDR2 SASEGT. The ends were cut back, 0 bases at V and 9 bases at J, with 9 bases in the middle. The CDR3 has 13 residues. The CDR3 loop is CASSEALSGPQHF. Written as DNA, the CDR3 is TGTGCCAGCAGTGAAGCCCTTTCTGGGCCCCAGCATTTT.

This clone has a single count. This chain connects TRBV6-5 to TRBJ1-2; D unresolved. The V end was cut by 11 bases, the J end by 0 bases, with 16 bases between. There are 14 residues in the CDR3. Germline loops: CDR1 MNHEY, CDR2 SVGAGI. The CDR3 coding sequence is TGTGCCTCCCGAGCCCTCGGATCTAACTATGGCTACACCTTC. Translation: CASRALGSNYGYTF.

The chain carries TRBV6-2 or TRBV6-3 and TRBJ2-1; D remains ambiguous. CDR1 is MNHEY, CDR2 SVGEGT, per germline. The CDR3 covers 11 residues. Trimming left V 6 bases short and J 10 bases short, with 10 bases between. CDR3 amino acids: CASSFELEQFF. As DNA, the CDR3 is TGTGCCAGCAGCTTTGAATTGGAGCAGTTCTTC.

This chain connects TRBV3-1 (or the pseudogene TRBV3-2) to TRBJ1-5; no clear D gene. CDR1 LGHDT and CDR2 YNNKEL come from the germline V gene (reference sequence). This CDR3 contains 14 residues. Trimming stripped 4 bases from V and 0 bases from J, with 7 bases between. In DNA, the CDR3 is TGTGCCAGCAGCCGGGCGGGTAGCAATCAGCCCCAGCATTTT. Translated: CASSRAGSNQPQHF.

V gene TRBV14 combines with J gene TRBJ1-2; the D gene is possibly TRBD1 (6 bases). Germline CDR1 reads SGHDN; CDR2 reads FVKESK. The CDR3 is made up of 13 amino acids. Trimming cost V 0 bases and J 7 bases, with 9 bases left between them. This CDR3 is CASSQDRGSGYTF. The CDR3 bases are TGTGCCAGCAGCCAAGACAGGGGTAGTGGCTACACCTTC.

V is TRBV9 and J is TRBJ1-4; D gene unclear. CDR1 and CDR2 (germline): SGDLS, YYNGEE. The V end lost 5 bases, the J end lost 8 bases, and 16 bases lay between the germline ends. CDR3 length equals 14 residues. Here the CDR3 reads CASSLTLGEEKLFF. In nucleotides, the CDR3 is TGTGCCAGCAGTTTGACCCTAGGAGAGGAAAAACTGTTTTTT.

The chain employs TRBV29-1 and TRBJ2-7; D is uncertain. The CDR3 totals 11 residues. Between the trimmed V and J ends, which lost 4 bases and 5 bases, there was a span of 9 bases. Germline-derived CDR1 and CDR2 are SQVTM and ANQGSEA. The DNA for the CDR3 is TGCAGCGTTGCAGACGAGGACGAGCAGTACTTC. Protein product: CSVADEDEQYF.

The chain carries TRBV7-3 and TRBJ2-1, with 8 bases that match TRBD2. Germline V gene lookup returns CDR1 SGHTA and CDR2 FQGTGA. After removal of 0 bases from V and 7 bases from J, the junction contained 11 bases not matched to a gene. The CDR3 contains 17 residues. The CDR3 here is CASSLTLLGTSRNEQFF. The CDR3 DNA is TGTGCCAGCAGCTTAACGTTACTTGGGACTAGTCGGAATGAGCAGTTCTTC.

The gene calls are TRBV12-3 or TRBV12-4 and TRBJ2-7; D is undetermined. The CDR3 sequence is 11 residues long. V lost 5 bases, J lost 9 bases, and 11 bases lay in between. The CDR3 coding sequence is TGTGCCAGCAGTCCCCGGTTCCGGCAGTACTTC. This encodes CASSPRFRQYF.

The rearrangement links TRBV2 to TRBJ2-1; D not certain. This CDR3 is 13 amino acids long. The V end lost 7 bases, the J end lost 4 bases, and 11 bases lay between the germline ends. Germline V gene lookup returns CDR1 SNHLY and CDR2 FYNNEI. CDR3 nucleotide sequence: TGTGCCAGCAAGGGTCGAGGTTACAATGAGCAGTTCTTC. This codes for CASKGRGYNEQFF.

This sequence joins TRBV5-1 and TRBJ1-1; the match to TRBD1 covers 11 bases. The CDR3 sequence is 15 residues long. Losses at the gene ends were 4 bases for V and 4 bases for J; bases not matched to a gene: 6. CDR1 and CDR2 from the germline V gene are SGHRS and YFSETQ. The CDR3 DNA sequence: TGCGCCAGCAGCAGTCTTGGGACAGGGGGCACTGAAGCTTTCTTT. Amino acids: CASSSLGTGGTEAFF.

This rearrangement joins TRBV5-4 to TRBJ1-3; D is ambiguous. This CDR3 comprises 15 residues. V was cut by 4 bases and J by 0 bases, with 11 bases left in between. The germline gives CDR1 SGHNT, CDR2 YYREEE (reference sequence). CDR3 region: CASSPDLNSGNTIYF. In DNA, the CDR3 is TGTGCCAGCAGCCCGGACCTAAACTCTGGAAACACCATATATTTT.

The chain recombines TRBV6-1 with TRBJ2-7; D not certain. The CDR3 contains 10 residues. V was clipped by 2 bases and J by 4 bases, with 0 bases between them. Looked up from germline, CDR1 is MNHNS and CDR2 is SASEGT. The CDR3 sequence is CASSEYEQYF. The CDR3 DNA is TGTGCCAGCAGTGAATACGAGCAGTACTTC.

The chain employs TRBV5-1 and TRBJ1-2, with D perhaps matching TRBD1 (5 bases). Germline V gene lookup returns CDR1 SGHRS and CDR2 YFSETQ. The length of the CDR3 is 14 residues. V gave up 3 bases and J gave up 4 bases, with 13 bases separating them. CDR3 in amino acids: CASSSPGQSYGYTF. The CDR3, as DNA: TGCGCCAGCAGCTCGCCAGGGCAGAGCTATGGCTACACCTTC.

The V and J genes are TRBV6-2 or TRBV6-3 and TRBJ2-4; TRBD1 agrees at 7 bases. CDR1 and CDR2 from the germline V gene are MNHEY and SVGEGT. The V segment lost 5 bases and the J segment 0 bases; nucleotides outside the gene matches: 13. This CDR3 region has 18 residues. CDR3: CASSHPTGQPGAKNIQYF. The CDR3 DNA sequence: TGTGCCAGCAGTCATCCGACGGGACAGCCGGGAGCCAAAAACATTCAGTACTTC.

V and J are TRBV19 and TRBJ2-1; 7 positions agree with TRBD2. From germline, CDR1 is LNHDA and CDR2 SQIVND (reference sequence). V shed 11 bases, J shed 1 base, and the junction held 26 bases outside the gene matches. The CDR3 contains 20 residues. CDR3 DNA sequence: TGTGCCTCCTCGAGCGGGGCAGGGAAATTGATACAGAGGTCCTACAATGAGCAGTTCTTC. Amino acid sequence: CASSSGAGKLIQRSYNEQFF. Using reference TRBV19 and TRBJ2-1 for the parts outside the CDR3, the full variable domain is DGGITQSPKYLFRKEGQNVTLSCEQNLNHDAMYWYRQDPGQGLRLIYYSQIVNDFQKGDIAEGYSVSREKKESFPLTVTSAQKNPTAFYLCASSSGAGKLIQRSYNEQFFGPGTRLTVL.

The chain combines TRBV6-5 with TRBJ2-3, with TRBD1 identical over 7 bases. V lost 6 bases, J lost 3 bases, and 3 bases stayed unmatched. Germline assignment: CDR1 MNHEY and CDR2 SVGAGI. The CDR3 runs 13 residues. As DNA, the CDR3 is TGTGCCAGCAGCGACAGGGTAACAGATACGCAGTATTTT. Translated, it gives CASSDRVTDTQYF.

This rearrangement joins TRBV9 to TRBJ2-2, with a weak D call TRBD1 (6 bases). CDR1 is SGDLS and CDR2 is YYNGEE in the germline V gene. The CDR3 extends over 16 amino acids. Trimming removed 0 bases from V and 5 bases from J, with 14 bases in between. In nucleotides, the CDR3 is TGTGCCAGCAGCGTAGCAGGGGCTGGTGGAACCGGGGAGCTGTTTTTT. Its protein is CASSVAGAGGTGELFF. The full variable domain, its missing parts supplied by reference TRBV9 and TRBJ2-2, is DSGVTQTPKHLITATGQRVTLRCSPRSGDLSVYWYQQSLDQGLQFLIQYYNGEERAKGNILERFSAQQFPDLHSELNLSSLELGDSALYFCASSVAGAGGTGELFFGEGSRLTVL.

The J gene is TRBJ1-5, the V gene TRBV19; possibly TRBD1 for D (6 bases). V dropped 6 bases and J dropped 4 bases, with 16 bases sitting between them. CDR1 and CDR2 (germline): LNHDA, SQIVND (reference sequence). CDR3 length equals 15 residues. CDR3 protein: CASRPTWTDNQPQHF. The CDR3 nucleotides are TGTGCCAGTAGGCCAACATGGACAGATAATCAGCCCCAGCATTTT.